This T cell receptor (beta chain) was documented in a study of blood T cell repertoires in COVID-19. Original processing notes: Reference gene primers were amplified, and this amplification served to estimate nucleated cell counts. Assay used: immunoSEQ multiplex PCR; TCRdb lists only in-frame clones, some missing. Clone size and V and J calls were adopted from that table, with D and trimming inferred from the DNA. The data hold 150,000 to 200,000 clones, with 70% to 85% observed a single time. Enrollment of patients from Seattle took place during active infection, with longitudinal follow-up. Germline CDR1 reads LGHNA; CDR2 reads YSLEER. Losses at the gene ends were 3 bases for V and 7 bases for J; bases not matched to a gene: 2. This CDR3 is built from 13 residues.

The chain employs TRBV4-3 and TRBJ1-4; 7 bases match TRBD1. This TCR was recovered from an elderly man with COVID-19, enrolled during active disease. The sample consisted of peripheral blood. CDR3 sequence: CASSHNRGEKLFF. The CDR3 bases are TGCGCCAGCAGCCATAACAGGGGTGAAAAACTGTTTTTT.